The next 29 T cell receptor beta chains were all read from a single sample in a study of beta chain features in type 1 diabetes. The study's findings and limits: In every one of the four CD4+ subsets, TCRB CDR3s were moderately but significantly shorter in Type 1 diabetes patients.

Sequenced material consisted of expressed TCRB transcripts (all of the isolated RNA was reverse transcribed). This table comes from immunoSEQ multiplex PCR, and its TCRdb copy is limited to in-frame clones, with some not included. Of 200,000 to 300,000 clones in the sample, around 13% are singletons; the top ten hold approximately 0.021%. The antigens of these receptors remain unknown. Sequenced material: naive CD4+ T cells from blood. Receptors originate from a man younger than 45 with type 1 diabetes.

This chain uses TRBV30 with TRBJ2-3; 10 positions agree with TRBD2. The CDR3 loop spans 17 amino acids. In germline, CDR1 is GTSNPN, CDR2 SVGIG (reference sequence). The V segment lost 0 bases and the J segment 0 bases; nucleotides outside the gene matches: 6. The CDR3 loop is CAWSVWIAGGSTDTQYF. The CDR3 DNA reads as TGTGCCTGGAGTGTCTGGATAGCGGGGGGAAGCACAGATACGCAGTATTTT.

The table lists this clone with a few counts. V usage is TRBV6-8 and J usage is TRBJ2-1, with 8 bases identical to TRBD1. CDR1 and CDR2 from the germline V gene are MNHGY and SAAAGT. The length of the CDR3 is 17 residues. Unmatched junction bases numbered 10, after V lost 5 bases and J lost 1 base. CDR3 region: CASSTPSGQDSYNEQFF. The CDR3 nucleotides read TGTGCCAGCAGTACCCCCTCGGGACAGGATTCCTACAATGAGCAGTTCTTC.

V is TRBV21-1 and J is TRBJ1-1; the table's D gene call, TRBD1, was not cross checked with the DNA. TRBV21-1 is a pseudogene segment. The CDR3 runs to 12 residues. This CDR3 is CASRPGYTEAFF. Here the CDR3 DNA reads TGTGCCAGCAGGCCAGGGTACACTGAAGCTTTCTTT.

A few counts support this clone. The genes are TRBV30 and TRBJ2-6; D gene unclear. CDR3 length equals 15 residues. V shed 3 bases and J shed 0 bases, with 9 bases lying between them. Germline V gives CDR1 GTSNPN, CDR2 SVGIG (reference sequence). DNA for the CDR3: TGTGCCTGGAGCCGAGGAGACTCTGGGGCCAACGTCCTGACTTTC. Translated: CAWSRGDSGANVLTF.

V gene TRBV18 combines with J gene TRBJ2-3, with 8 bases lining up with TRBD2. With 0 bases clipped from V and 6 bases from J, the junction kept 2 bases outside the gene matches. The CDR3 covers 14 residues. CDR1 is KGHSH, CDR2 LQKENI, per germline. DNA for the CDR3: TGTGCCAGCTCACCACCGGGACTAGAGGATACGCAGTATTTT. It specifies CASSPPGLEDTQYF.

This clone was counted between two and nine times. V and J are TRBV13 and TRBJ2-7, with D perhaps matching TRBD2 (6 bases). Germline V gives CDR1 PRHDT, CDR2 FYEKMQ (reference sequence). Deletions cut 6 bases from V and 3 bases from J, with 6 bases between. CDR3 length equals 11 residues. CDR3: CASRGGYEQYF. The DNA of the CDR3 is TGTGCCAGCAGGGGGGGCTACGAGCAGTACTTC. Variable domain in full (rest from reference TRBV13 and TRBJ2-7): AAGVIQSPRHLIKEKRETATLKCYPIPRHDTVYWYQQGPGQDPQFLISFYEKMQSDKGSIPDRFSAQQFSDYHSELNMSSLELGDSALYFCASRGGYEQYFGPGTRLTVT.

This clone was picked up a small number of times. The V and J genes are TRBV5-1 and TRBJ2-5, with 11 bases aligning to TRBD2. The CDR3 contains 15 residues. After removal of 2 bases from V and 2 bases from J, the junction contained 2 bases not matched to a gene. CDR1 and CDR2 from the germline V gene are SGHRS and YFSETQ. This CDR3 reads CASSFGTSGQETQYF. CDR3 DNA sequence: TGCGCCAGCAGCTTCGGGACTAGCGGACAAGAGACCCAGTACTTC.

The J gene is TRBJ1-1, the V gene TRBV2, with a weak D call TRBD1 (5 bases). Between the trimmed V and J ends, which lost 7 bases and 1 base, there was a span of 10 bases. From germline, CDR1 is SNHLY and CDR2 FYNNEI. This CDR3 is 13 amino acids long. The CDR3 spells CASISQGNTEAFF. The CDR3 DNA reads TGTGCCAGCATAAGTCAGGGGAACACTGAAGCTTTCTTT.

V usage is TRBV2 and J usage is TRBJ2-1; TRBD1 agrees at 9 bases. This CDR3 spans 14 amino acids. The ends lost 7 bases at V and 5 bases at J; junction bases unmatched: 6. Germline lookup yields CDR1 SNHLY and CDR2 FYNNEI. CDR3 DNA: TGTGCCAGCAAGGGACAGGGAGCCCACAATGAGCAGTTCTTC. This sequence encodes CASKGQGAHNEQFF.

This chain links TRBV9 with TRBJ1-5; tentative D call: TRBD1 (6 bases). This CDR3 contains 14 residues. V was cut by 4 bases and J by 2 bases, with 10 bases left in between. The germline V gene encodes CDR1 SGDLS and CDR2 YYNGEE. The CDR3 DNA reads TGTGCCAGCAGCCAGACAGGAGGCAATCAGCCCCAGCATTTT. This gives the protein CASSQTGGNQPQHF.

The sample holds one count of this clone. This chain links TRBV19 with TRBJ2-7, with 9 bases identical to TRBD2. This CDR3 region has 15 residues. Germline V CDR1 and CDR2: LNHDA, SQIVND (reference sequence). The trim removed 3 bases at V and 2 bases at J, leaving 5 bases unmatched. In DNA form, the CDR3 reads TGTGCCAGTAGTATTCATAGCGGGAGACCCTACGAGCAGTACTTC. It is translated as CASSIHSGRPYEQYF.

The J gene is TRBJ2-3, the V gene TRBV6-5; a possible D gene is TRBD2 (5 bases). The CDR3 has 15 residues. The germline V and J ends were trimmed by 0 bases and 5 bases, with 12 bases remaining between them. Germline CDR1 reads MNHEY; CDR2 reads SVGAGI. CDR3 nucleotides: TGTGCCAGCAGTTACTCTGGTAGCGCGGTAGATACGCAGTATTTT. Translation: CASSYSGSAVDTQYF.

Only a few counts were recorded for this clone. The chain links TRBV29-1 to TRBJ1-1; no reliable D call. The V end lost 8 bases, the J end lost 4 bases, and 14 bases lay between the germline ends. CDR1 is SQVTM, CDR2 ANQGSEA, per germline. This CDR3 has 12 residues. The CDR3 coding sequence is TGCAGCTTCTTCTCCGGGAGCACTGAAGCTTTCTTT. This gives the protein CSFFSGSTEAFF.

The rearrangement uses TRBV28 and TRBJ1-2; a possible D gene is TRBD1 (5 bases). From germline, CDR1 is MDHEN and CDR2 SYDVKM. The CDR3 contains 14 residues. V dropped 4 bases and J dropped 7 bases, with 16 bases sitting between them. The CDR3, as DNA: TGTGCCAGCAGTTCCCCAGGGCCCGGGGGTGGCTACACCTTC. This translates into CASSSPGPGGGYTF.

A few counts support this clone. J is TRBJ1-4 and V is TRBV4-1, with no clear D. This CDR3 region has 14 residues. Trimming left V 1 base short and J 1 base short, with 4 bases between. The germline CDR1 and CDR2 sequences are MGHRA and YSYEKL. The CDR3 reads CASSQGVTNEKLFF. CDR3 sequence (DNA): TGCGCCAGCAGCCAAGGAGTAACTAATGAAAAACTGTTTTTT.

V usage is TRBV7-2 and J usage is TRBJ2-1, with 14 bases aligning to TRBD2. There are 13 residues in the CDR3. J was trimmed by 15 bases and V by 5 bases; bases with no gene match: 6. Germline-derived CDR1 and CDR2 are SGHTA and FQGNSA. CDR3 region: CASSPGTSGSTFF. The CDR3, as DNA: TGTGCCAGCAGCCCTGGGACTAGCGGGAGTACGTTCTTC. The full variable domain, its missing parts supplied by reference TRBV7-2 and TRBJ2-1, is GAGVSQSPSNKVTEKGKDVELRCDPISGHTALYWYRQSLGQGLEFLIYFQGNSAPDKSGLPSDRFSAERTGGSVSTLTIQRTQQEDSAVYLCASSPGTSGSTFFGPGTRLTVL.

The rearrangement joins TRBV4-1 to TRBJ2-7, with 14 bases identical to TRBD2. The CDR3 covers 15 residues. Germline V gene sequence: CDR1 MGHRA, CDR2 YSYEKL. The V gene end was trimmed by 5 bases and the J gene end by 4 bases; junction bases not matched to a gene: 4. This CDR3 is CASSLGLAGEYEQYF. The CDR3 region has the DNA TGCGCCAGCAGCTTGGGACTAGCGGGAGAGTACGAGCAGTACTTC.

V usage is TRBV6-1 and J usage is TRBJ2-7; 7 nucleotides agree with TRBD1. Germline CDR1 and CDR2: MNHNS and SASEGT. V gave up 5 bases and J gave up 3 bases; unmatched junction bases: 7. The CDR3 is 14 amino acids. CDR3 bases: TGTGCCAGCAGTCCACAGACAGGGATCTACGAGCAGTACTTC. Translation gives CASSPQTGIYEQYF.

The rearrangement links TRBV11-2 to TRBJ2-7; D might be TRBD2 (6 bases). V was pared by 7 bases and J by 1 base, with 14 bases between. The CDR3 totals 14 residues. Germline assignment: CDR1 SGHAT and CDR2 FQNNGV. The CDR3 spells CASTSRAGSYEQYF. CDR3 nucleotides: TGTGCCAGCACCTCAAGGGCGGGATCCTACGAGCAGTACTTC.

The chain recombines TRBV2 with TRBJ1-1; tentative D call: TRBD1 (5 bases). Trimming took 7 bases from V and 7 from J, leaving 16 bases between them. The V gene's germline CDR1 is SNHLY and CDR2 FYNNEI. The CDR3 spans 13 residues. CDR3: CASTWAREDEAFF. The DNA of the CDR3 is TGTGCCAGCACGTGGGCCAGGGAGGATGAAGCTTTCTTT.

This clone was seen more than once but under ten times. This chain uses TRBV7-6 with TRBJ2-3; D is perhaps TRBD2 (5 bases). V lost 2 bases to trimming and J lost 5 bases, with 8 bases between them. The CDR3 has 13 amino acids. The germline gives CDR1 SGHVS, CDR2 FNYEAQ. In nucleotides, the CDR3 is TGTGCCAGCAGCTTACGGGATGGAGATACGCAGTATTTT. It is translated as CASSLRDGDTQYF.

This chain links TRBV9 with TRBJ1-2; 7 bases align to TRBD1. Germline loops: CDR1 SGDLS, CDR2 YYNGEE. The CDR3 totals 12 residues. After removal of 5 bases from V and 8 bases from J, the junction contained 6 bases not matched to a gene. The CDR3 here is CASRTGVGGYTF. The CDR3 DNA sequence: TGTGCCAGCAGAACAGGGGTCGGAGGCTACACCTTC.

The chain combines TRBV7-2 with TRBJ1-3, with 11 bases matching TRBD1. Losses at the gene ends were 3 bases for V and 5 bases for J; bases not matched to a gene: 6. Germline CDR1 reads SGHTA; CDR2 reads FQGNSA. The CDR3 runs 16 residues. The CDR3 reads CASSFGQGARRNTIYF. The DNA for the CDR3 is TGTGCCAGCAGCTTTGGACAGGGGGCTCGAAGAAACACCATATATTTT.

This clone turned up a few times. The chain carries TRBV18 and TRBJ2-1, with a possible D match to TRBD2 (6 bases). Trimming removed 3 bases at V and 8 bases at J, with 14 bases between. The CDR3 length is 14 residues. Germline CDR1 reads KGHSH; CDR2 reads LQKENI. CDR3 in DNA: TGTGCCAGCTCACCTAAGGGGACTTGGGATGAGCAGTTCTTC. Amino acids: CASSPKGTWDEQFF.

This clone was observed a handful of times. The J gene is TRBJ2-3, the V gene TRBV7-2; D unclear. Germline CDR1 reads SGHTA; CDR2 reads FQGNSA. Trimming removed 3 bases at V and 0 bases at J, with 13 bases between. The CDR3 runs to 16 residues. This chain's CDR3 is CASSFGGTASTDTQYF. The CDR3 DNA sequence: TGTGCCAGCAGCTTTGGCGGAACTGCTAGCACAGATACGCAGTATTTT.

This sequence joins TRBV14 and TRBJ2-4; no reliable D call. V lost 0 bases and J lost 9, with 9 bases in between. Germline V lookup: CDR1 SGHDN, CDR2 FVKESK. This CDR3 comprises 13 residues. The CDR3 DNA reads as TGTGCCAGCAGCCAAGATCGGTCATCCATTCAGTACTTC. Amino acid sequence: CASSQDRSSIQYF.

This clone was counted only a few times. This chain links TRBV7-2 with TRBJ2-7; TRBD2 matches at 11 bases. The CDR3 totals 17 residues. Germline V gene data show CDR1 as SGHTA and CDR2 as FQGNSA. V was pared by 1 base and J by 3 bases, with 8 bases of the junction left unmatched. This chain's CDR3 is CASSLVGTSGAHYEQYF. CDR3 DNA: TGTGCCAGCAGCTTAGTCGGGACTAGCGGAGCCCACTACGAGCAGTACTTC.

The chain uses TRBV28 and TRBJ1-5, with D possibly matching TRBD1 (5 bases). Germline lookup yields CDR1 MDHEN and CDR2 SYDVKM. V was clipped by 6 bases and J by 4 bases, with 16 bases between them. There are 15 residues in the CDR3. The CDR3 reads CASSQMGGENQPQHF. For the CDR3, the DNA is TGTGCCAGCAGCCAAATGGGGGGGGAGAATCAGCCCCAGCATTTT. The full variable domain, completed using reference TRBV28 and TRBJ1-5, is DVKVTQSSRYLVKRTGEKVFLECVQDMDHENMFWYRQDPGLGLRLIYFSYDVKMKEKGDIPEGYSVSREKKERFSLILESASTNQTSMYLCASSQMGGENQPQHFGDGTRLSIL.

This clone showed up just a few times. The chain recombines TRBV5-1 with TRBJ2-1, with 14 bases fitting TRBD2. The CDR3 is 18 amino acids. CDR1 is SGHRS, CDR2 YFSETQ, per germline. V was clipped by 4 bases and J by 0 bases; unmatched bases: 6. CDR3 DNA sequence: TGCGCCAGCAGCCTAACCGGGACTAGCGGGAGCTCCTACAATGAGCAGTTCTTC. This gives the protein CASSLTGTSGSSYNEQFF.